This TCR beta chain was sequenced for a study of blood T cells in healthy people across ages. Study results and caveats: Age brought a roughly linear fall in TCR beta diversity measured per million T cells. The study found more naive CD4+ cells and higher diversity in long-lived than aged donors.

A second about 7 to 11 cycle PCR used barcoded and J-beta primers. In TCRdb, the 5' RACE reads were re-called with MiXCR into one record per CDR3 protein. The sample has about 1.5 million distinct CDR3 sequences; under 55% are singletons. This clonotype was seen many times. Its antigen remains unknown. There were healthy Caucasian individuals from Russia, aged roughly 6 to 90, serving as donors. RNA extraction gave at least 5.5 micrograms of total RNA per sample. The CDR3 has 13 residues. Looked up from germline, CDR1 is LGHNA and CDR2 is YSLEER. V was cut by 4 bases and J by 1 base, with 7 bases left in between.

V gene TRBV4-3 combines with J gene TRBJ1-2; D gene uncertain. The TCR comes from a woman in her late teens or twenties in good health. Sequenced: blood. This CDR3 reads CASSREGNYGYTF. Written as DNA, the CDR3 is TGCGCCAGCAGCCGGGAGGGTAACTATGGCTACACCTTC.